The rows below give T cell receptor beta chains drawn from one sample of a study of blood T cell repertoires in COVID-19. The assay was immunoSEQ multiplex PCR, and TCRdb's table has in-frame clones only and misses some. The top ten hold 2.5% to 3.5% of the sample, which has 350,000 or so clones, over 70% seen once. The sequenced sample consisted of peripheral blood. The origin of the receptors is a young man with active or convalescent COVID-19. Both conserved end residues are part of each CDR3. D genes are given only for firm matches. Size values are once, few and many counts, or a class for expanded clones, and some rows have none.

j_call: TRBJ2-7; clone_size: .; d_call: TRBD2; v_call: TRBV15; cdr3_nt: TGTGCCACCAGCAGAGATCTCGGGGCTAGCGGGAGTAAAGAGCAGTACTTC; cdr3_aa: CATSRDLGASGSKEQYF
j_call: TRBJ2-1; clone_size: once; d_call: .; v_call: TRBV11-1; cdr3_nt: TGTGCCAGCAGCTTCCGACAGTACGTCTACAATGAGCAGTTCTTC; cdr3_aa: CASSFRQYVYNEQFF
j_call: TRBJ1-2; clone_size: .; d_call: TRBD1; v_call: TRBV6-2/TRBV6-3; cdr3_nt: TGTGCCAGCAGTTACTCGAGTGGGGACAGGGGTGCAGACTATGGCTACACCTTC; cdr3_aa: CASSYSSGDRGADYGYTF
j_call: TRBJ2-1; clone_size: once; d_call: TRBD2; v_call: TRBV19; cdr3_nt: TGTGCCAGTAGTATAGATCCCAGCGGGAGTCCGGGTTGGGGGAATGAGCAGTTCTTC; cdr3_aa: CASSIDPSGSPGWGNEQFF
j_call: TRBJ2-7; clone_size: .; d_call: TRBD2; v_call: TRBV7-2; cdr3_nt: TGTGCCAGCAGCTTGGAACTAGCGGGATACTACGAGCAGTACTTC; cdr3_aa: CASSLELAGYYEQYF
j_call: TRBJ1-4; clone_size: few; d_call: .; v_call: TRBV9; cdr3_nt: TGTGCCAGCAGCGTTCGGCCCGGCAGGGCCTCAACTAATGAAAAACTGTTTTTT; cdr3_aa: CASSVRPGRASTNEKLFF
j_call: TRBJ2-3; clone_size: .; d_call: TRBD2; v_call: TRBV4-1; cdr3_nt: TGCGCCAGCAGCCACCCTAGCGGGAGTCAGCCAGATACGCAGTATTTT; cdr3_aa: CASSHPSGSQPDTQYF
j_call: TRBJ2-1; clone_size: .; d_call: TRBD1; v_call: TRBV9; cdr3_nt: TGTGCCAGCAGCGTAGTTTCAGGGGGAAATGAGCAGTTCTTC; cdr3_aa: CASSVVSGGNEQFF
j_call: TRBJ1-2; clone_size: .; d_call: TRBD1; v_call: TRBV27; cdr3_nt: TGTGCCAGCAGACCCACAGGGGCCCACTATGGCTACACCTTC; cdr3_aa: CASRPTGAHYGYTF
j_call: TRBJ2-2; clone_size: few; d_call: .; v_call: TRBV9; cdr3_nt: TGTGCCAGCAGCGGCCGGCGACTAGGGAACACCGGGGAGCTGTTTTTT; cdr3_aa: CASSGRRLGNTGELFF
j_call: TRBJ2-7; clone_size: .; d_call: TRBD2; v_call: TRBV27; cdr3_nt: TGTGCCAGCAGAGGACTAGCGGGACACTACGAGCAGTACTTC; cdr3_aa: CASRGLAGHYEQYF
j_call: TRBJ2-7; clone_size: .; d_call: .; v_call: TRBV7-2; cdr3_nt: TGTGCCAGCAGCGCCCGACTAGAGTCCTACGAGCAGTACTTC; cdr3_aa: CASSARLESYEQYF
j_call: TRBJ2-7; clone_size: .; d_call: TRBD1; v_call: TRBV7-2; cdr3_nt: TGTGCCAGCAGCTCCGGGACAGGGAAGGACGAGCAGTACTTC; cdr3_aa: CASSSGTGKDEQYF
j_call: TRBJ2-3; clone_size: .; d_call: TRBD1; v_call: TRBV5-4; cdr3_nt: TGTGCCAGCAGCTCTGCTTGGGGACAGCAAACAGATACGCAGTATTTT; cdr3_aa: CASSSAWGQQTDTQYF
j_call: TRBJ1-6; clone_size: once; d_call: TRBD1; v_call: TRBV6-2/TRBV6-3; cdr3_nt: TGTGCCAGCAGTTACGACAGGGAACCCTATTCACCCCTCCACTTT; cdr3_aa: CASSYDREPYSPLHF
j_call: TRBJ1-2; clone_size: .; d_call: TRBD1; v_call: TRBV11-2; cdr3_nt: TGTGCCAGCAGCGTACAGGGGTTTGGCTACACCTTC; cdr3_aa: CASSVQGFGYTF
j_call: TRBJ2-3; clone_size: once; d_call: .; v_call: TRBV27; cdr3_nt: TGTGCCAGCAGTTCCTACCGCACAGATACGCAGTATTTT; cdr3_aa: CASSSYRTDTQYF
j_call: TRBJ1-3; clone_size: once; d_call: TRBD1; v_call: TRBV5-1; cdr3_nt: TGCGCCAGCAGCTTGGAGCGTCCGGGACAGGGTTCCCGGTCTTTT; cdr3_aa: CASSLERPGQGSRSF
j_call: TRBJ1-6; clone_size: few; d_call: .; v_call: TRBV12-3/TRBV12-4; cdr3_nt: TGTGCCAGCAGTTTGGAGAATTCACCCCTCCACTTT; cdr3_aa: CASSLENSPLHF
j_call: TRBJ2-3; clone_size: .; d_call: TRBD2; v_call: TRBV6-5; cdr3_nt: TGTGCCAGCAGTCATACTAGCGGGGGGCCCCTATCGCAGTATTTT; cdr3_aa: CASSHTSGGPLSQYF
j_call: TRBJ1-2; clone_size: .; d_call: .; v_call: TRBV5-6; cdr3_nt: TGTGCCAGCAGCTTGGGGGAGTTAGTGAACTATGGCTACACCTTC; cdr3_aa: CASSLGELVNYGYTF
j_call: TRBJ2-5; clone_size: .; d_call: .; v_call: TRBV28; cdr3_nt: TGTGCCAGCAGTTTATTGCAGGAAGAGACCCAGTACTTC; cdr3_aa: CASSLLQEETQYF
j_call: TRBJ1-2; clone_size: few; d_call: TRBD1; v_call: TRBV30; cdr3_nt: TGTGCCTGGACGACAGGGCTCGGCTACACCTTC; cdr3_aa: CAWTTGLGYTF
j_call: TRBJ2-5; clone_size: .; d_call: .; v_call: TRBV21-1; cdr3_nt: TGTGCCAGCAGCAAAGTTAGCGGCCAAGGGACCCAGTACTTC; cdr3_aa: CASSKVSGQGTQYF
j_call: TRBJ1-2; clone_size: once; d_call: TRBD1; v_call: TRBV29-1; cdr3_nt: TGCAGCGTCGAGACAGGGTCCCTCTATGGCTACACCTTC; cdr3_aa: CSVETGSLYGYTF
j_call: TRBJ1-4; clone_size: .; d_call: .; v_call: TRBV14; cdr3_nt: TGTGCCAGCAGCCGTCGCATGACTCCCCCTGAAAAACTGTTTTTT; cdr3_aa: CASSRRMTPPEKLFF
j_call: TRBJ2-1; clone_size: once; d_call: .; v_call: TRBV9; cdr3_nt: TGTGCCAGCAGCCCGCGGAGCCTCGCCTACAATGAGCAGTTCTTC; cdr3_aa: CASSPRSLAYNEQFF
j_call: TRBJ1-1; clone_size: .; d_call: .; v_call: TRBV5-8; cdr3_nt: TGTGCCAGCAGCGAAACAGGGTTGGGGAACACTGAAGCTTTCTTT; cdr3_aa: CASSETGLGNTEAFF
j_call: TRBJ1-1; clone_size: .; d_call: .; v_call: TRBV6-5; cdr3_nt: TGTGCCAGCAGTTACTCGGGCAGGATGAAAGCTTTCTTT; cdr3_aa: CASSYSGRMKAFF
j_call: TRBJ2-7; clone_size: few; d_call: TRBD1; v_call: TRBV6-1; cdr3_nt: TGTGCCAGCAGTGAAGCGGCTACAGGGGCCTACGAGCAGTACTTC; cdr3_aa: CASSEAATGAYEQYF
j_call: TRBJ1-3; clone_size: .; d_call: .; v_call: TRBV9; cdr3_nt: TGTGCCAGCAGCGTACAGGGAAGGGCAAACACCATATATTTT; cdr3_aa: CASSVQGRANTIYF
j_call: TRBJ1-1; clone_size: .; d_call: .; v_call: TRBV2; cdr3_nt: TGTGCCAGCAGTGTACTCAGGGAAGCTTTCTTT; cdr3_aa: CASSVLREAFF
j_call: TRBJ2-1; clone_size: .; d_call: .; v_call: TRBV4-3; cdr3_nt: TGCGCCAGCAGCCAAGACCCTAGGAGCAGGGGTGAGCAGTTCTTC; cdr3_aa: CASSQDPRSRGEQFF
j_call: TRBJ2-2; clone_size: once; d_call: .; v_call: TRBV9; cdr3_nt: TGTGCCAGCAGCGTCTTCGGGACTCCTAACACCGGGGAGCTGTTTTTT; cdr3_aa: CASSVFGTPNTGELFF
j_call: TRBJ1-1; clone_size: .; d_call: .; v_call: TRBV27; cdr3_nt: TGTGCCAGCAGTCGACAGGTCCAGAACACTGAAGCTTTCTTT; cdr3_aa: CASSRQVQNTEAFF
j_call: TRBJ2-5; clone_size: .; d_call: TRBD1; v_call: TRBV7-6; cdr3_nt: TGTGCCAGCAGTGTGACAGGGAGAGGGGAGACCCAGTACTTC; cdr3_aa: CASSVTGRGETQYF
j_call: TRBJ1-2; clone_size: .; d_call: TRBD1; v_call: TRBV4-3; cdr3_nt: TGCGCCAGCAGCCCCACGGAGGGACAGTTCAGAGTTGGCTATGGCTACACCTTC; cdr3_aa: CASSPTEGQFRVGYGYTF
j_call: TRBJ1-1; clone_size: .; d_call: .; v_call: TRBV2; cdr3_nt: TGTGCCAGCAGGGATAGTATGAGGGCTTTCTTT; cdr3_aa: CASRDSMRAFF
j_call: TRBJ2-2; clone_size: few; d_call: TRBD2; v_call: TRBV2; cdr3_nt: TGTGCCAGCAGTTCGCCGGGGGGGACCCACACCGGGGAGCTGTTTTTT; cdr3_aa: CASSSPGGTHTGELFF
j_call: TRBJ2-7; clone_size: .; d_call: TRBD2; v_call: TRBV28; cdr3_nt: TGTGCCAGCAGGAGGCCCCTAGCGGGGGGGGAGCAGTACTTC; cdr3_aa: CASRRPLAGGEQYF
j_call: TRBJ2-7; clone_size: .; d_call: .; v_call: TRBV5-5; cdr3_nt: TGTGCCAGCAGCTTGTGGGAGTACGAGCAGTACTTC; cdr3_aa: CASSLWEYEQYF
j_call: TRBJ2-2; clone_size: .; d_call: .; v_call: TRBV5-1; cdr3_nt: TGCGCCAGCAGCTTGGATCCCGGTGATACGAACACCGGGGAGCTGTTTTTT; cdr3_aa: CASSLDPGDTNTGELFF
j_call: TRBJ1-5; clone_size: .; d_call: .; v_call: TRBV10-3; cdr3_nt: TGTGCCCCCGCGGCGGGGAGGACTGGCAATCAGCCCCAGCATTTT; cdr3_aa: CAPAAGRTGNQPQHF
j_call: TRBJ1-1; clone_size: .; d_call: TRBD1; v_call: TRBV7-2; cdr3_nt: TGTGCCAGCATCCGGGACAGGCTGAACACTGAAGCTTTCTTT; cdr3_aa: CASIRDRLNTEAFF
j_call: TRBJ1-1; clone_size: .; d_call: .; v_call: TRBV19; cdr3_nt: TGTGCCAGTACTAAAGAAGGGGGAAGTGAAGCTTTCTTT; cdr3_aa: CASTKEGGSEAFF
j_call: TRBJ1-4; clone_size: .; d_call: TRBD1; v_call: TRBV18; cdr3_nt: TGTGCCAGCTCACCGCCCGGGACAGGGGCCGAAAAACTGTTTTTT; cdr3_aa: CASSPPGTGAEKLFF
j_call: TRBJ1-4; clone_size: few; d_call: .; v_call: TRBV21-1; cdr3_nt: TGTGCCAGCAGCACAGATATGACACGGCTAAATGAAAAACTGTTTTTT; cdr3_aa: CASSTDMTRLNEKLFF
j_call: TRBJ2-1; clone_size: .; d_call: .; v_call: TRBV2; cdr3_nt: TGTGCCAGCATCCCGGTGGCGGGGTCCTACAATGAGCAGTTCTTC; cdr3_aa: CASIPVAGSYNEQFF
j_call: TRBJ1-3; clone_size: .; d_call: .; v_call: TRBV7-9; cdr3_nt: TGTGCCAGCAGCCCACAGACAGAAGGAAACACCATATATTTT; cdr3_aa: CASSPQTEGNTIYF
j_call: TRBJ2-3; clone_size: .; d_call: .; v_call: TRBV11-3; cdr3_nt: TGTGCCAGCAGCTTAGATCCCGCAGGGGTGGGCACAGATACGCAGTATTTT; cdr3_aa: CASSLDPAGVGTDTQYF
j_call: TRBJ2-1; clone_size: .; d_call: TRBD2; v_call: TRBV2; cdr3_nt: TGTGCCAGCAGGGCGCTAGCGGGAGGCTCCTACAATGAGCAGTTCTTC; cdr3_aa: CASRALAGGSYNEQFF
j_call: TRBJ2-3; clone_size: .; d_call: .; v_call: TRBV6-4; cdr3_nt: TGTGCCAGCAGTGAGTCTAGCTCGGATACGCAGTATTTT; cdr3_aa: CASSESSSDTQYF
j_call: TRBJ2-1; clone_size: .; d_call: TRBD2; v_call: TRBV7-3; cdr3_nt: TGTGCCAGCAGCTGGGGACTAGCGGGAGATGAGCAGTTCTTC; cdr3_aa: CASSWGLAGDEQFF
j_call: TRBJ1-2; clone_size: .; d_call: .; v_call: TRBV3-1/TRBV3-2; cdr3_nt: TGTGCCAGCAGCCTGGAGGGGGGGGGAGGGCATGGCTACACCTTC; cdr3_aa: CASSLEGGGGHGYTF
j_call: TRBJ1-2; clone_size: .; d_call: .; v_call: TRBV30; cdr3_nt: TGTGCCTGGAGTACAGGTGGAGGCTACACCTTC; cdr3_aa: CAWSTGGGYTF
j_call: TRBJ2-1; clone_size: .; d_call: TRBD1; v_call: TRBV6-5; cdr3_nt: TGTGCCAGCAGTTACTCGGGACAGGGGAAAGATGAGCAGTTCTTC; cdr3_aa: CASSYSGQGKDEQFF
j_call: TRBJ2-7; clone_size: .; d_call: TRBD2; v_call: TRBV2; cdr3_nt: TGTGCCAGCAGTGAGACTAGCGGGGGCCCGTACGAGCAGTACTTC; cdr3_aa: CASSETSGGPYEQYF
j_call: TRBJ2-5; clone_size: .; d_call: .; v_call: TRBV6-5; cdr3_nt: TGTGCCAGCAGTTACTCCCCTAACCAAGAGACCCAGTACTTC; cdr3_aa: CASSYSPNQETQYF
j_call: TRBJ1-1; clone_size: few; d_call: .; v_call: TRBV19; cdr3_nt: TGTGCCAGTAGGCGCATGGGGGGCACTGAAGCTTTCTTT; cdr3_aa: CASRRMGGTEAFF
j_call: TRBJ2-3; clone_size: few; d_call: .; v_call: TRBV19; cdr3_nt: TGTGCCAGTAGTATTGAGCGGAGCACAGATACGCAGTATTTT; cdr3_aa: CASSIERSTDTQYF